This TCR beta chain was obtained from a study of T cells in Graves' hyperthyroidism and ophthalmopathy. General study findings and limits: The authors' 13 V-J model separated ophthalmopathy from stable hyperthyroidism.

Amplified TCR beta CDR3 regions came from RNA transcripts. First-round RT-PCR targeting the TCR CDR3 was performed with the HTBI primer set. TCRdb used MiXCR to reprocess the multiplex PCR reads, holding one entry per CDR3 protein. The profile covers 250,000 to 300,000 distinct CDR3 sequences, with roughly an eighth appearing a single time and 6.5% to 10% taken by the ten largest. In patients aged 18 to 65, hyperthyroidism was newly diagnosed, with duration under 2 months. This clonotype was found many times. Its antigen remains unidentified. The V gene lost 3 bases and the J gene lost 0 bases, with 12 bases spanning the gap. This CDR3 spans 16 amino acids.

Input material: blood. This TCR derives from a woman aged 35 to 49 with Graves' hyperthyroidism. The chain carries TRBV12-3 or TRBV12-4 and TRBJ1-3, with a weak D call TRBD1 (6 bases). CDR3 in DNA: TGTGCCAGCAGTTTGGGGGCCGGAAGCTCTGGAAACACCATATATTTT. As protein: CASSLGAGSSGNTIYF.